Sequencing of this TCR beta chain was carried out in a study of monozygotic twins with cystic fibrosis. Study-wide context: With about 15 PCR cycles, barcoded libraries came from about 3 micrograms of fragmented DNA.

Here immunoSEQ multiplex PCR was the method, and the copy in TCRdb shows in-frame clones only, minus some. Of 15,000 to 25,000 clones listed, roughly nine tenths were seen once; the top ten hold 1.5% to 2%. Details on this clone: What it binds is unknown.

General study points: Unrelated CF individuals shared fewer identical clonotypes than monozygotic CF twins. In this small cohort, shared CDR3 numbers showed no association with age, concordance or disease severity.

The specimen was blood. This clonotype was sampled from a girl aged 2 to 9 with cystic fibrosis.

The CDR3, as DNA: TGTGCCAGCAGCCGCGAACAGGGGATTGGCACTGAAGCTTTCTTT. Its translation is CASSREQGIGTEAFF. This chain joins TRBV11-1 and TRBJ1-1, with 7 bases lining up with TRBD1. Germline V gene sequence: CDR1 SGHAT, CDR2 FQDESV (reference sequence). CDR3 length: 15 amino acids. The V segment lost 5 bases and the J segment 4 bases; nucleotides outside the gene matches: 10.